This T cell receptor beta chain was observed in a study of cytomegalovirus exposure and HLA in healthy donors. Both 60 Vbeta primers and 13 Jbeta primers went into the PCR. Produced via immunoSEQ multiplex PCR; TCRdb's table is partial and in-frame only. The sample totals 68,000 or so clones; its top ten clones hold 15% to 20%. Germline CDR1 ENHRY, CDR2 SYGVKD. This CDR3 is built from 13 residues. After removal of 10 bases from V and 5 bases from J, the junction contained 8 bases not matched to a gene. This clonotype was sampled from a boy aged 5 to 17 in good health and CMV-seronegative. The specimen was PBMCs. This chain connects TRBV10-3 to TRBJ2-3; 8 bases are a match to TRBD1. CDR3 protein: CATAGQVKDTQYF. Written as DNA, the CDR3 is TGTGCCACCGCGGGACAGGTCAAAGATACGCAGTATTTT.